The clone carrying this T cell receptor beta chain was recorded a few times. Its specificity is not known. This CDR3 comprises 16 residues. The trim removed 5 bases at V and 6 bases at J, leaving 11 bases unmatched. Germline CDR1 MNHEY, CDR2 SMNVEV (reference sequence). This sample stems from a study of CD8 T cells in ankylosing spondylitis. Overall study findings and caveats: Typical of ankylosing spondylitis blood, it appeared, was a TCR beta motif of under 10 highly homologous variants. Clones linked to disease were reported to show significant enrichment in matched ankylosing spondylitis synovial fluid.

Generation of TCR beta libraries employed quantitative 5'-RACE incorporating molecular barcodes. TCRdb re-called the 5' RACE reads with MiXCR, one entry per CDR3 protein. The sample holds a few hundred thousand distinct CDR3 sequences, around 19% seen once. The sequencing input was blood, either unsorted or a sorted T cell fraction (not recorded which). The chain recombines TRBV27 with TRBJ2-7; 12 bases fit TRBD2. The sequence was obtained from a male donor with ankylosing spondylitis. The CDR3: CASSHRLAGVASEQYF. The CDR3 coding sequence is TGTGCCAGCAGTCACCGACTAGCGGGAGTAGCGTCCGAGCAGTACTTC.